The 14 T cell receptor beta chains listed next were all sequenced from one sample in a study of T cell responses to AZD1222 COVID-19 vaccine. Libraries were prepared by immunoSEQ multiplex PCR; TCRdb keeps only in-frame clonotypes and omits some of them. The data contain just over 65,000 clones, roughly 87% of them singletons. This specimen was peripheral blood, taken on day 0 of AZD1222 vaccination. These TCRs come from an adult in good health.

This clone occurred once. This sequence joins TRBV6-4 and TRBJ1-2; 11 bases fit TRBD1. With 0 bases clipped from V and 4 bases from J, the junction kept 4 bases outside the gene matches. Germline CDR1 and CDR2: MRHNA and SNTAGT. The length of the CDR3 is 16 residues. Here the CDR3 reads CASSDSVDRGLYGYTF. CDR3 DNA sequence: TGTGCCAGCAGTGACTCCGTGGACAGGGGGCTCTATGGCTACACCTTC.

Concerning this clone itself: One end of the junction is discordant with germline, which a read error may explain. This sequence joins TRBV27 and TRBJ1-1; D uncertain. CDR3 length equals 11 residues. The germline V gene encodes CDR1 MNHEY and CDR2 SMNVEV (reference sequence). CDR3 residues: CASLGRTGAFF. In nucleotides, the CDR3 is TGTGCCTCCCTCGGGAGGACTGGAGCTTTCTTT.

This clone was observed once. The chain joins TRBV7-9 to TRBJ1-3, with no clear D. The CDR3 contains 17 residues. Trimming left V 4 bases short and J 0 bases short, with 16 bases between. Germline V gene lookup returns CDR1 SEHNR and CDR2 FQNEAQ (reference sequence). CDR3 amino acids: CASSSGWSSRSGNTIYF. Here the CDR3 DNA reads TGTGCCAGCAGCTCCGGGTGGTCAAGCCGCTCTGGAAACACCATATATTTT.

Of note for this clone: The same CDR3 also results from other DNA sequences found in this sample. The rearrangement uses TRBV9 and TRBJ1-2; perhaps TRBD1 as D (5 bases). The V and J ends lost 0 bases and 2 bases respectively, with 8 bases between them. This CDR3 contains 14 residues. Germline loops: CDR1 SGDLS, CDR2 YYNGEE. The CDR3 reads CASSVGQGNYGYTF. CDR3 sequence (DNA): TGTGCCAGCAGCGTAGGGCAGGGAAACTATGGCTACACCTTC.

This clone was detected only once. The J gene is TRBJ2-7, the V gene TRBV27; the D is unclear. Per germline, CDR1 MNHEY and CDR2 SMNVEV (reference sequence). V dropped 0 bases and J dropped 2 bases, with 8 bases sitting between them. The CDR3 is 14 residues long. Here the CDR3 reads CASSLSQTPYEQYF. CDR3 in DNA: TGTGCCAGCAGTTTATCCCAAACCCCCTACGAGCAGTACTTC.

The rearrangement joins TRBV9 to TRBJ1-2, with D unresolved. In germline, CDR1 is SGDLS, CDR2 YYNGEE. The CDR3 has 12 amino acids. V was shortened by 3 bases and J by 4 bases, with 7 bases between the two germline ends. CDR3 sequence reads: CASSDTVYGYTF. As DNA, the CDR3 is TGTGCCAGCAGCGACACAGTCTATGGCTACACCTTC.

This clone was observed a single time. The chain carries TRBV19 and TRBJ1-5; D gene unclear. Between the trimmed V and J ends, which lost 3 bases and 0 bases, there was a span of 15 bases. The CDR3 runs to 17 residues. The germline V gene has CDR1 LNHDA and CDR2 SQIVND (reference sequence). This CDR3 reads CASSILSSRNSNQPQHF. The CDR3 bases are TGTGCCAGTAGTATTTTGAGTTCTCGGAATAGCAATCAGCCCCAGCATTTT. Full variable domain (remainder filled in from reference TRBV19 and TRBJ1-5): DGGITQSPKYLFRKEGQNVTLSCEQNLNHDAMYWYRQDPGQGLRLIYYSQIVNDFQKGDIAEGYSVSREKKESFPLTVTSAQKNPTAFYLCASSILSSRNSNQPQHFGDGTRLSIL.

This clone was seen just once. This sequence joins TRBV7-3 and TRBJ2-1; the D gene is possibly TRBD2 (6 bases). With 5 bases removed from V and 7 bases from J, the gap between germline ends came to 18 bases. The CDR3 extends over 15 amino acids. In germline, CDR1 is SGHTA, CDR2 FQGTGA. CDR3 in amino acids: CASSGGTHSQNEQFF. The DNA of the CDR3 is TGTGCCAGCAGCGGCGGGACCCATAGTCAGAATGAGCAGTTCTTC. Looking up the rest from reference TRBV7-3 and TRBJ2-1 gives the full variable domain: GAGVSQTPSNKVTEKGKYVELRCDPISGHTALYWYRQSLGQGPEFLIYFQGTGAADDSGLPNDRFFAVRPEGSVSTLKIQRTERGDSAVYLCASSGGTHSQNEQFFGPGTRLTVL.

This rearrangement joins TRBV27 to TRBJ1-2, with 8 bases that match TRBD1. Germline CDR1 and CDR2: MNHEY and SMNVEV (reference sequence). J gave up 4 bases and V 6 bases, and 1 base lay outside the gene matches. CDR3 length: 12 residues. DNA of the CDR3: TGTGCCAGCAGGACAGGGGTCTATGGCTACACCTTC. Amino acid sequence: CASRTGVYGYTF.

This clone has a single count. The chain couples TRBV27 to TRBJ2-5; D gene unclear. The CDR3 is 14 amino acids. V was shortened by 0 bases and J by 5 bases, with 10 bases between the two germline ends. The germline V gene has CDR1 MNHEY and CDR2 SMNVEV (reference sequence). The CDR3 protein is CASSLSRFKETQYF. The CDR3 region has the DNA TGTGCCAGCAGTTTATCGCGGTTCAAGGAGACCCAGTACTTC.

J is TRBJ2-3 and V is TRBV27; D is ambiguous. V was pared by 5 bases and J by 1 base, with 4 bases between. The CDR3 contains 12 residues. Germline V gives CDR1 MNHEY, CDR2 SMNVEV (reference sequence). CDR3 loop: CASSTRTDTQYF. The CDR3 DNA sequence: TGTGCCAGCAGTACGCGCACAGATACGCAGTATTTT.

The gene calls are TRBV18 and TRBJ1-1, with D maybe TRBD1 (6 bases). Trimming shortened V by 1 base and J by 4 bases, and 10 bases separated the two germline ends. The CDR3 spans 14 residues. CDR1 and CDR2 from the germline V gene are KGHSH and LQKENI. The CDR3 region is CASSPQGVGTEAFF. CDR3 nucleotides: TGTGCCAGCTCACCACAGGGGGTAGGCACTGAAGCTTTCTTT.

V usage is TRBV29-1 and J usage is TRBJ2-3; the D call may be TRBD1 or TRBD2 (6 bases each). This CDR3 has 14 amino acids. The V gene's germline CDR1 is SQVTM and CDR2 ANQGSEA. The germline V and J ends were trimmed by 8 bases and 5 bases, with 20 bases remaining between them. DNA of the CDR3: TGCAGCTTCGGGGGCCAGGGTCTGGGAGATACGCAGTATTTT. This translates into CSFGGQGLGDTQYF.

The chain is built from TRBV5-6 and TRBJ2-2; possibly TRBD1 for D (5 bases). Germline loops: CDR1 SGHDT, CDR2 YYEEEE. V lost 0 bases and J lost 0, with 12 bases in between. The CDR3 runs to 17 residues. The CDR3 nucleotides are TGTGCCAGCAGCTTGGGTGGGGCGCTTACGAACACCGGGGAGCTGTTTTTT. As protein: CASSLGGALTNTGELFF.